Each of the 29 T cell receptor beta chains below was sequenced from the same sample in a study of sequential checkpoint blockade in melanoma. Method: immunoSEQ multiplex PCR; TCRdb's copy keeps in-frame clones and lacks some. The table lists about 21,000 clones, 27% of them singletons. Treatment in this sample: randomized to nivolumab then ipilimumab (arm A) or the reverse (arm B). The starting material was tumor tissue (inferred from file names), obtained from a patient given nivolumab and ipilimumab in sequence. These TCRs come from a human donor with melanoma.

This clone was observed a few times. The chain is built from TRBV4-1 and TRBJ2-3, with D possibly TRBD1 on 6 matching bases. The CDR3 runs 14 residues. Trimming stripped 3 bases from V and 6 bases from J, with 13 bases between. Germline assignment: CDR1 MGHRA and CDR2 YSYEKL. The CDR3 reads CASSHGQLADTQYF. The CDR3, as DNA: TGCGCCAGCAGCCATGGACAGTTAGCCGATACGCAGTATTTT.

CDR3: CASSKGRYYGYTF. The CDR3 nucleotides are TGTGCCAGTAGTAAGGGGCGTTACTATGGCTACACCTTC. V and J are TRBV19 and TRBJ1-2; perhaps TRBD1 as D (5 bases). The V gene lost 4 bases and the J gene lost 3 bases, with 9 bases spanning the gap. CDR3 length equals 13 residues. Per germline, CDR1 LNHDA and CDR2 SQIVND (reference sequence).

V usage is TRBV28 and J usage is TRBJ1-1, with D uncertain. The length of the CDR3 is 14 residues. V lost 6 bases to trimming and J lost 6 bases, with 17 bases between them. The germline V gene encodes CDR1 MDHEN and CDR2 SYDVKM. In nucleotides, the CDR3 is TGTGCCAGCAGCATACCCGGAGGACTTCCTGAAGCTTTCTTT. This encodes CASSIPGGLPEAFF. Full variable domain (rest looked up from reference TRBV28 and TRBJ1-1): DVKVTQSSRYLVKRTGEKVFLECVQDMDHENMFWYRQDPGLGLRLIYFSYDVKMKEKGDIPEGYSVSREKKERFSLILESASTNQTSMYLCASSIPGGLPEAFFGQGTRLTVV.

J is TRBJ1-5 and V is TRBV19; TRBD1 is a possible D gene (6 bases). V dropped 4 bases and J dropped 4 bases, with 11 bases sitting between them. The CDR3 covers 14 residues. Germline-derived CDR1 and CDR2 are LNHDA and SQIVND (reference sequence). This chain's CDR3 is CASSKTGVNQPQHF. CDR3 bases: TGTGCCAGTAGTAAGACAGGTGTAAATCAGCCCCAGCATTTT.

The chain carries TRBV29-1 and TRBJ1-4; weak D call: TRBD1 (6 bases). This CDR3 contains 14 residues. V lost 7 bases and J lost 0, with 12 bases in between. The germline V gene encodes CDR1 SQVTM and CDR2 ANQGSEA. CDR3 in DNA: TGCAGCGCTGCAGGGGCCTCAACTAATGAAAAACTGTTTTTT. Its protein product is CSAAGASTNEKLFF. Combining the CDR3 with reference TRBV29-1 and TRBJ1-4 gives the whole variable domain SAVISQKPSRDICQRGTSLTIQCQVDSQVTMMFWYRQQPGQSLTLIATANQGSEATYESGFVIDKFPISRPNLTFSTLTVSNMSPEDSSIYLCSAAGASTNEKLFFGSGTQLSVL.

This clone was counted only a few times. The V call is TRBV28, the J call TRBJ1-5, with 8 bases fitting TRBD1. Germline V lookup: CDR1 MDHEN, CDR2 SYDVKM. This CDR3 is 17 amino acids long. Trimming removed 5 bases from V and 2 bases from J; junction bases left unmatched: 11. The CDR3 nucleotides are TGTGCCAGCAGTCCGGTCCAGGGGGCGCAAGGCAATCAGCCCCAGCATTTT. Translated, it gives CASSPVQGAQGNQPQHF.

V and J are TRBV29-1 and TRBJ2-3; no clear D gene. The CDR3 runs to 12 residues. Trimming removed 3 bases from V and 1 base from J, with 5 bases in between. Germline V gene lookup returns CDR1 SQVTM and CDR2 ANQGSEA. For the CDR3, the DNA is TGCAGCGTTGATCGTGGCACAGATACGCAGTATTTT. Amino acids: CSVDRGTDTQYF.

This clone has just a few counts. This sequence joins TRBV11-3 and TRBJ2-2; maybe TRBD1 (6 bases). The CDR3 spans 16 residues. The germline gives CDR1 SGHNT, CDR2 YENEEA. Trimming stripped 4 bases from V and 1 base from J, with 13 bases between. CDR3 in amino acids: CASSSPDRRNTGELFF. CDR3 DNA sequence: TGTGCCAGCAGCTCCCCTGACAGGAGGAACACCGGGGAGCTGTTTTTT.

The chain combines TRBV28 with TRBJ2-1; TRBD2 matches at 9 bases. V was clipped by 3 bases and J by 10 bases; unmatched bases: 7. This CDR3 spans 14 amino acids. Germline assignment: CDR1 MDHEN and CDR2 SYDVKM. DNA for the CDR3: TGTGCCAGCAGTTTGGGCGGGAGGGCCCGGGAGCAGTTCTTC. This sequence encodes CASSLGGRAREQFF.

The genes are TRBV15 and TRBJ1-5, with D unclear. This CDR3 is built from 14 residues. Deletions cut 7 bases from V and 0 bases from J, with 10 bases between. Germline CDR1 reads LNHNV; CDR2 reads YYDKDF (reference sequence). DNA for the CDR3: TGTGCCACCACCGGGGATAATAGCAATCAGCCCCAGCATTTT. It encodes CATTGDNSNQPQHF.

This clone has a handful of counts. CDR3 sequence reads: CASSSPGGSSSGANVLTF. In nucleotides, the CDR3 is TGCGCCAGCAGCTCCCCGGGGGGGTCTTCCTCTGGGGCCAACGTCCTGACTTTC. The chain carries TRBV5-1 and TRBJ2-6; 8 bases map to TRBD2. The CDR3 runs to 18 residues. V lost 3 bases to trimming and J lost 0 bases; unmatched junction nucleotides: 8. Germline CDR1 and CDR2: SGHRS and YFSETQ.

This clone was detected a few times. The V gene is TRBV28, the J gene TRBJ2-3, with D possibly being TRBD1 (5 bases). The germline V and J ends were trimmed by 3 bases and 3 bases, with 19 bases remaining between them. This CDR3 is built from 17 residues. Per the germline V gene, CDR1 is MDHEN and CDR2 is SYDVKM. The chain's CDR3 is CASSFVVGQRNTDTQYF. CDR3 in DNA: TGTGCCAGCAGTTTTGTGGTCGGACAAAGGAATACAGATACGCAGTATTTT.

The V gene is TRBV18, the J gene TRBJ1-2, with 9 bases matching TRBD1. Germline-derived CDR1 and CDR2 are KGHSH and LQKENI. Unmatched junction bases numbered 7, after V lost 5 bases and J lost 6 bases. CDR3 length equals 14 residues. The CDR3: CASSAGTGRDGYTF. CDR3 bases: TGTGCCAGCTCAGCCGGGACAGGGAGGGATGGCTACACCTTC.

DNA of the CDR3: TGTGCCACCAGAAAGAGATGGGGGCACACTGAAGCTTTCTTT. Translating it yields CATRKRWGHTEAFF. This chain uses TRBV15 with TRBJ1-1, with TRBD1 as a possible D gene (6 bases). CDR3 size: 14 residues. V was clipped by 6 bases and J by 3 bases, with 14 bases between them. Germline CDR1 and CDR2: LNHNV and YYDKDF (reference sequence). Together with reference TRBV15 and TRBJ1-1, the CDR3 gives the full variable domain: DAMVIQNPRYQVTQFGKPVTLSCSQTLNHNVMYWYQQKSSQAPKLLFHYYDKDFNNEADTPDNFQSRRPNTSFCFLDIRSPGLGDTAMYLCATRKRWGHTEAFFGQGTRLTVV.

This clone was counted only a few times. This chain joins TRBV6-8 and TRBJ2-1; D is perhaps TRBD1 (6 bases). Germline-derived CDR1 and CDR2 are MNHGY and SAAAGT. This CDR3 is built from 14 residues. V dropped 0 bases and J dropped 7 bases, with 10 bases sitting between them. CDR3 coding DNA: TGTGCCAGCAGTTACTCGAACAGGGTAAATGAGCAGTTCTTC. Protein sequence: CASSYSNRVNEQFF.

This clone showed up just a few times. The V and J genes are TRBV28 and TRBJ2-4, with D perhaps given as TRBD1 or TRBD2 (6 bases each). Trimming pared 5 bases from V and 0 bases from J, leaving 23 bases between. CDR3 length: 19 residues. The germline CDR1 and CDR2 sequences are MDHEN and SYDVKM. The CDR3 is CASSPEGGGRDGAKNIQYF. For the CDR3, the DNA is TGTGCCAGCAGTCCCGAGGGGGGCGGGCGAGATGGAGCCAAAAACATTCAGTACTTC.

This clone was counted a few times. The chain recombines TRBV6-7 with TRBJ1-5; D perhaps matches TRBD1 (5 bases). TRBV6-7 is noted as an ORF with a role that remains uncertain. The CDR3 contains 13 residues. V was pared by 7 bases and J by 7 bases, with 14 bases between. CDR3 sequence: CASKSQGYQPQHF. The CDR3 DNA follows: TGTGCCAGCAAATCTCAGGGTTACCAGCCCCAGCATTTT.

This clone was detected ten times or more. The chain employs TRBV11-3 and TRBJ2-3; the D is unclear. The CDR3 is made up of 15 amino acids. Germline assignment: CDR1 SGHNT and CDR2 YENEEA. Between the trimmed V and J ends, which lost 3 bases and 1 base, there was a span of 11 bases. The CDR3 DNA reads TGTGCCAGCAGCTTGTTCTCGTTTGGCACAGATACGCAGTATTTT. Translated, it gives CASSLFSFGTDTQYF.

The rearrangement links TRBV29-1 to TRBJ2-3; TRBD1 aligns across 7 bases. Trimming at V came to 7 bases and at J to 4 bases, leaving 5 bases not matched to a gene. The germline V gene has CDR1 SQVTM and CDR2 ANQGSEA. CDR3 length equals 12 residues. The DNA for the CDR3 is TGCAGCGGACAGGGTCTGGCAGATACGCAGTATTTT. This sequence encodes CSGQGLADTQYF.

The V gene is TRBV15, the J gene TRBJ1-4, with D perhaps TRBD1 (6 bases). Germline-derived CDR1 and CDR2 are LNHNV and YYDKDF (reference sequence). V lost 0 bases to trimming and J lost 7 bases, with 9 bases between them. The CDR3 contains 14 residues. The CDR3 DNA reads TGTGCCACCAGCAGAGAGGGGGCTGGTGAAAAACTGTTTTTT. Protein product: CATSREGAGEKLFF.

The V and J genes are TRBV25-1 and TRBJ1-2, with 7 bases identical to TRBD1. Germline V gene lookup returns CDR1 MGHDK and CDR2 SYGVNS. Unmatched junction bases numbered 5, after V lost 6 bases and J lost 7 bases. The CDR3 is made up of 12 amino acids. CDR3 loop: CASRTGVGGYTF. The CDR3, as DNA: TGTGCCAGCAGAACAGGGGTAGGTGGCTACACCTTC.

This clone was picked up a small number of times. The chain uses TRBV9 and TRBJ2-5, with TRBD2 as a possible D gene (5 bases). The CDR3 loop spans 15 amino acids. Germline V gene data show CDR1 as SGDLS and CDR2 as YYNGEE. Trimming pared 4 bases from V and 4 bases from J, leaving 17 bases between. CDR3 bases: TGTGCCAGCAGCCCCGCACTAGGGCTCACAGAGACCCAGTACTTC. This gives the protein CASSPALGLTETQYF.

This clone was picked up a small number of times. The chain uses TRBV6-8 and TRBJ2-1, with 10 bases aligning to TRBD2. Germline lookup yields CDR1 MNHGY and CDR2 SAAAGT. CDR3 length: 15 amino acids. The trim removed 2 bases at V and 4 bases at J, leaving 2 bases unmatched. The CDR3: CASSYGLADYNEQFF. DNA of the CDR3: TGTGCCAGCAGTTACGGACTAGCGGATTACAATGAGCAGTTCTTC.

This clone was counted a few times. A junction boundary mismatches the germline segment, possibly from a read error. This chain joins TRBV29-1 and TRBJ2-5; 16 nucleotides agree with TRBD2. There are 18 residues in the CDR3. The germline CDR1 and CDR2 sequences are SQVTM and ANQGSEA. The CDR3 DNA is TGCAGCGTCGAAGTCCCGGGACTAGCGGGAGGGCCTGGGGAGACCCAGTACTTC. It codes for CSVEVPGLAGGPGETQYF.

The chain carries TRBV5-1 and TRBJ2-7; perhaps TRBD2 as D (6 bases). The CDR3 loop spans 14 amino acids. Germline CDR1 SGHRS, CDR2 YFSETQ. V shed 2 bases and J shed 0 bases, with 9 bases lying between them. DNA for the CDR3: TGCGCCAGCAGCTTAGGCGGGAACTCCTACGAGCAGTACTTC. It yields the protein CASSLGGNSYEQYF.

This clone came up a few times. The CDR3: CASRPGTDGSPLHF. DNA of the CDR3: TGTGCCAGCCGCCCCGGGACAGACGGTTCACCCCTCCACTTT. This chain joins TRBV8-2 and TRBJ1-6; the D call of TRBD1 is as the table states it, not checked on the DNA. TRBV8-2 is shown as a pseudogene. CDR3 length: 14 residues.

This clone qualifies as medium-sized (0.01 to 0.1%). The CDR3 DNA reads TGTGCCAGCAGCTTTCGTGGGGGGGCTGGTGAGCAGTTCTTC. Protein sequence: CASSFRGGAGEQFF. The chain recombines TRBV11-3 with TRBJ2-1, with D perhaps matching TRBD2 (7 bases). Germline V CDR1 and CDR2: SGHNT, YENEEA. This CDR3 comprises 14 residues. V shed 3 bases and J shed 9 bases, with 15 bases lying between them.

This chain joins TRBV5-1 and TRBJ1-3; possible D gene TRBD1, 5 bases. Trimming cost V 2 bases and J 8 bases, with 17 bases left between them. CDR3 length: 15 residues. Germline CDR1 SGHRS, CDR2 YFSETQ. This CDR3 is CASSLQDIARDTIYF. The CDR3 DNA is TGCGCCAGCAGCTTACAGGACATCGCTAGGGACACCATATATTTT.

Only a few counts were recorded for this clone. V usage is TRBV11-3 and J usage is TRBJ1-3; perhaps TRBD1 as D (5 bases). The V end lost 5 bases, the J end lost 0 bases, and 14 bases lay between the germline ends. The CDR3 is 16 residues long. Germline CDR1 is SGHNT and CDR2 is YENEEA. The CDR3 DNA is TGTGCCAGCAGCCAAGGAGACAGAACCTCTGGAAACACCATATATTTT. This encodes CASSQGDRTSGNTIYF. Full variable domain (outside the CDR3, taken from reference TRBV11-3 and TRBJ1-3): EAGVVQSPRYKIIEKKQPVAFWCNPISGHNTLYWYLQNLGQGPELLIRYENEEAVDDSQLPKDRFSAERLKGVDSTLKIQPAELGDSAVYLCASSQGDRTSGNTIYFGEGSWLTVV.